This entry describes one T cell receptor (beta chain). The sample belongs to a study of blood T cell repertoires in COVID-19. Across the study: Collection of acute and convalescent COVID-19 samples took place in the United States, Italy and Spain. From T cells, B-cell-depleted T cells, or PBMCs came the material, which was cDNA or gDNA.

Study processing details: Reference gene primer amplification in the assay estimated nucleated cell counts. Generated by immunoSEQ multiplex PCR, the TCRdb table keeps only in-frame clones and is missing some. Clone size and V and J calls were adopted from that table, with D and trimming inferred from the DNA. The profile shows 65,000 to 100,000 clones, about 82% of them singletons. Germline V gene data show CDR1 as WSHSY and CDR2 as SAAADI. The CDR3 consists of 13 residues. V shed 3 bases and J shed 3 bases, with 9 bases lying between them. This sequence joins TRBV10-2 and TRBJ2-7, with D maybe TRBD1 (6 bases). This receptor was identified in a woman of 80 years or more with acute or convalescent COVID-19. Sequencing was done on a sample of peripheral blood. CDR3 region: CASSDVRGYEQYF. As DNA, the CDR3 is TGCGCCAGCAGTGACGTCAGGGGCTACGAGCAGTACTTC.